This section outlines one T cell receptor beta chain sequence together with its context. Its matching antigen is unknown. This entry is derived from a study of T cells in women clearing cervical HPV infection. Study-wide results and limits: Combining TCR richness with V gene abundances gave approximately 0.84 AUC.

Assay used: immunoSEQ multiplex PCR; TCRdb lists only in-frame clones, some missing. This sample contains about 34,000 clones. The sample taken for sequencing was blood buffy coat. This TCR derives from a woman aged 18 to 75 with a cervical HPV16 infection that either progressed to CIN3+ or cleared (not recorded which).

Here the CDR3 reads CASSVLQGLNTEAFF. CDR3 DNA (partial): TGTGCCAGCAGTGTTTTACAGGGGTTGAACACTGAA. The chain employs TRBV2 and TRBJ1-1, with 7 bases identical to TRBD1. The read ends 3 residues before the CDR3 terminus; that terminus is restored from the germline J gene. CDR1 is SNHLY, CDR2 FYNNEI, per germline. The CDR3 contains 15 residues. V was clipped by 4 bases and J by 0 bases; unmatched bases: 5.